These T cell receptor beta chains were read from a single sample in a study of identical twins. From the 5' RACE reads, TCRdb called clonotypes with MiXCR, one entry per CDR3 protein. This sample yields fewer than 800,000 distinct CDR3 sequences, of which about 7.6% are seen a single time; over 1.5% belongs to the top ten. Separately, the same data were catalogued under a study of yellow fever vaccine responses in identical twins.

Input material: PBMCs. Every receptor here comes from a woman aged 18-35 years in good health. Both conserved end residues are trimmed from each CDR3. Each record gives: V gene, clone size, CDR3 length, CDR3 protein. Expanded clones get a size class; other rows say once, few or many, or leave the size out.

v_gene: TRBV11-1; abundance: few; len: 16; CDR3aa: ASSPAGASVKSYNEQF
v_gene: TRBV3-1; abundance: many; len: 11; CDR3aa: ASSSRGANVLT
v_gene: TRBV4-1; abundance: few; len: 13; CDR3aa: ASSQDPRGTGELF
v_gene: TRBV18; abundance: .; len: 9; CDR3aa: ASSRLDEQF
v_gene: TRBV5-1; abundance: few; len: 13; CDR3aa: ASSLGQTGHYEQY
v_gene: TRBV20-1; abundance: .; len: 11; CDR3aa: SASLQGHQPQH
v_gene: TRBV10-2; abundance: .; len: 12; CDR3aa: ASVRGPQRGELF
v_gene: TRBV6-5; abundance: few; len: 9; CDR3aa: ASSSTEGYT
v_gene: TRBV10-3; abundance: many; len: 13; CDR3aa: AISEASGRVHEQF
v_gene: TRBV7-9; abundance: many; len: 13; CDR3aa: ASSLATDPHNEQF
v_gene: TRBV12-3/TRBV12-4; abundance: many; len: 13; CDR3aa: ASSITQGINTEAF
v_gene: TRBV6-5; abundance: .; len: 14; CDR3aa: ASSYWRGEGQETQY
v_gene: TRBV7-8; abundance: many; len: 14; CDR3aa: ASSKAVAGSYGELF
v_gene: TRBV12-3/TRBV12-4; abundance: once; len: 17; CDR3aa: ASSAPRGLRTLNTGELF
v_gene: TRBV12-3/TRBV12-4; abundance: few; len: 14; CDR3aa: ASSLGGALLGGEAF
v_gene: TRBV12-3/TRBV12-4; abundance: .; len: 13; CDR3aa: ASSSRFPGLNGYT
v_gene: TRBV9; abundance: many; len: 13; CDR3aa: ASSGQGSYNSPLH
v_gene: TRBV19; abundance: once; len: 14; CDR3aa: ASSTRRDRGYNEQF